Listed here are 5 T cell receptor beta chains from one sample, sequenced in a study of shared clonotypes between healthy human individuals. This table comes from immunoSEQ multiplex PCR, and its TCRdb copy is limited to in-frame clones, with some not included. The table includes 800,000 to 1,200,000 clones, 70% to 80% detected once. Sequenced sample: memory CD4+ T cells from PBMCs. Stated subset: CD45RA-negative fraction. The receptors shown here come from a man between 18 and 29 years old in good health. Some clones in this sample may be carry-over from other donors' samples.

The rearrangement uses TRBV7-6 and TRBJ2-1; TRBD2 matches 14 bases. This CDR3 comprises 18 residues. Per the germline V gene, CDR1 is SGHVS and CDR2 is FNYEAQ. V lost 5 bases and J lost 7; bases outside the gene matches: 13. CDR3 protein: CASSRPSGLAGGSNEQFF. In nucleotides, the CDR3 is TGTGCCAGCAGCCGCCCCAGCGGACTAGCGGGAGGAAGTAATGAGCAGTTCTTC.

V gene TRBV5-4 combines with J gene TRBJ2-7, with TRBD2 matching over 7 bases. Germline CDR1 reads SGHNT; CDR2 reads YYREEE (reference sequence). The CDR3 consists of 15 residues. The V segment lost 0 bases and the J segment 1 base; nucleotides outside the gene matches: 4. CDR3 sequence reads: CASSLEASGSYEQYF. The CDR3 DNA is TGTGCCAGCAGCTTGGAGGCTAGCGGATCCTACGAGCAGTACTTC.

This chain connects TRBV5-1 to TRBJ2-3, with 7 bases lining up with TRBD1. The CDR3 has 14 residues. Losses at the gene ends were 1 base for V and 4 bases for J; bases not matched to a gene: 3. Per germline, CDR1 SGHRS and CDR2 YFSETQ. The CDR3 spells CASSLQGDADTQYF. DNA of the CDR3: TGCGCCAGCAGCTTGCAGGGGGACGCAGATACGCAGTATTTT.

The chain has TRBV11-2 and TRBJ2-1, with D perhaps TRBD1 or TRBD2 (5 bases each). V shed 4 bases and J shed 8 bases, with 12 bases lying between them. The CDR3 extends over 13 amino acids. The germline CDR1 and CDR2 sequences are SGHAT and FQNNGV. The DNA of the CDR3 is TGTGCCAGCAGCTCCTCGGTGGGGGATGAGCAGTTCTTC. Translating gives CASSSSVGDEQFF.

In DNA form, the CDR3 reads TGTGCCAGCAGTGAAGCGCCCACCCGGCCCCAGCATTTT. Residues: CASSEAPTRPQHF. The chain joins TRBV6-1 to TRBJ1-5; D remains unclear. This CDR3 contains 13 residues. Between the trimmed V and J ends, which lost 0 bases and 9 bases, there was a span of 9 bases. Germline CDR1 is MNHNS and CDR2 is SASEGT.